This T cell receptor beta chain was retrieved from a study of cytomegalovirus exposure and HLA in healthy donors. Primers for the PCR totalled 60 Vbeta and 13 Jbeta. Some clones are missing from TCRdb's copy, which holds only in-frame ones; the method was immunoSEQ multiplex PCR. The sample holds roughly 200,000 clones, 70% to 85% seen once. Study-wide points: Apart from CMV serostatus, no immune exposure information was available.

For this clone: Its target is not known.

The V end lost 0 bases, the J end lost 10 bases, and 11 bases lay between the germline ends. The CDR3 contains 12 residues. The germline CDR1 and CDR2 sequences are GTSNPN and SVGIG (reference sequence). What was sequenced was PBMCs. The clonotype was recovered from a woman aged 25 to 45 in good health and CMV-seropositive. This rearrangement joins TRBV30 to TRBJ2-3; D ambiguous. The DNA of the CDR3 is TGTGCCTGGAGTGTAAGCATCGTTCCGCAGTATTTT. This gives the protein CAWSVSIVPQYF.